A single sample gave rise to the 17 T cell receptor beta chains below, sequenced in a study of T cell repertoires in cytomegalovirus infection. The antigens of these receptors remain unknown. TCRdb independently ran MiXCR on the reads; one entry per CDR3 protein. The table has 450,000 to 550,000 distinct CDR3 sequences, 42% seen once. Specimen: cultured PBMCs, collected from culture after CMV antigen stimulation. The receptors were gathered from a human donor in good health (CMV status not recorded). Some clones in this sample may be carry-over from other donors' samples.

The V call is TRBV6-2 or TRBV6-3, the J call TRBJ1-4; the D is unclear. This CDR3 contains 12 residues. Germline CDR1 MNHEY, CDR2 SVGEGT. Trimming shortened V by 8 bases and J by 4 bases, and 8 bases separated the two germline ends. The CDR3 DNA sequence: TGTGCCAGCGGTGATTATAATGAAAAACTGTTTTTT. Amino acid sequence: CASGDYNEKLFF.

This clonotype was recorded a few times. V and J are TRBV20-1 and TRBJ1-2, with D perhaps matching TRBD1 (5 bases). Germline V gene lookup returns CDR1 DFQATT and CDR2 SNEGSKA (reference sequence). The CDR3 has 13 residues. Trimming took off 6 bases at V and 4 bases at J, with 15 bases between the two ends. The DNA of the CDR3 is TGCAGTGCGGGGGAAGGGCCGGGCTATGGCTACACCTTC. Translated, it gives CSAGEGPGYGYTF.

The V and J genes are TRBV20-1 and TRBJ2-3, with TRBD2 identical over 15 bases. Trimming removed 3 bases from V and 6 bases from J; junction bases left unmatched: 7. Germline CDR1 is DFQATT and CDR2 is SNEGSKA (reference sequence). This CDR3 is built from 16 residues. CDR3 DNA: TGCAGTGCTAGTAAGGGACTAGCGGGGGGAATGGATACGCAGTATTTT. The encoded protein is CSASKGLAGGMDTQYF.

The chain combines TRBV7-8 with TRBJ2-2; TRBD2 agrees at 7 bases. The CDR3 extends over 14 amino acids. The germline V gene encodes CDR1 SGHVS and CDR2 FQNEAQ. V lost 11 bases, J lost 4 bases, and 10 bases stayed unmatched. The CDR3, as DNA: TGTGCCGCTGGGGGGGTGTTAGGCACCGGGGAGCTGTTTTTT. This gives the protein CAAGGVLGTGELFF.

This clonotype was counted between two and nine times. The chain uses TRBV12-5 and TRBJ2-1; 9 bases align to TRBD2. Germline V gene lookup returns CDR1 LGHNT and CDR2 FRNRAP. The CDR3 is made up of 18 amino acids. Trimming removed 3 bases from V and 4 bases from J; junction bases left unmatched: 13. The DNA of the CDR3 is TGTGCTAGTGGTTTTGCCCCGAAGCGGACTAGCGTATACAATGAGCAGTTCTTC. The encoded protein is CASGFAPKRTSVYNEQFF. Full variable domain (missing parts from reference TRBV12-5 and TRBJ2-1): DARVTQTPRHKVTEMGQEVTMRCQPILGHNTVFWYRQTMMQGLELLAYFRNRAPLDDSGMPKDRFSAEMPDATLATLKIQPSEPRDSAVYFCASGFAPKRTSVYNEQFFGPGTRLTVL.

This clonotype came up a few times. The rearrangement joins TRBV5-5 to TRBJ1-1; TRBD1 aligns across 7 bases. J gave up 5 bases and V 4 bases, and 11 bases lay outside the gene matches. Germline CDR1 SGHKS, CDR2 YYEKEE (reference sequence). The CDR3 loop spans 15 amino acids. The CDR3: CASSRYSTGNTEAFF. The CDR3 bases are TGTGCCAGCAGCCGATATTCGACAGGGAATACTGAAGCTTTCTTT.

The V and J genes are TRBV7-9 and TRBJ2-1, with D unclear. Looked up from germline, CDR1 is SEHNR and CDR2 is FQNEAQ (reference sequence). V was trimmed by 5 bases and J by 5 bases, leaving 13 bases between them. The CDR3 is 14 amino acids. CDR3 residues: CASSLWGTNNEQFF. In nucleotides, the CDR3 is TGTGCCAGCAGCCTTTGGGGAACCAACAATGAGCAGTTCTTC.

This clonotype was seen a few times. This chain uses TRBV2 with TRBJ2-5; 7 bases agree with TRBD1. CDR3 length: 13 amino acids. The V and J ends lost 4 bases and 4 bases, in that order; junction bases with no gene match: 3. Germline CDR1 is SNHLY and CDR2 is FYNNEI. The CDR3 loop reads CASSGDSRETQYF. The CDR3 DNA follows: TGTGCCAGCAGTGGGGACAGTAGAGAGACCCAGTACTTC.

This clonotype has just a few counts. The chain has TRBV27 and TRBJ2-3, with D tentatively TRBD2 (6 bases). CDR3 length: 16 amino acids. Deletions cut 3 bases from V and 0 bases from J, with 13 bases between. Germline CDR1 reads MNHEY; CDR2 reads SMNVEV (reference sequence). CDR3 protein: CASSLGVSGSTDTQYF. The CDR3 bases are TGTGCCAGCAGTTTGGGGGTTAGCGGAAGCACAGATACGCAGTATTTT.

The genes are TRBV7-9 and TRBJ2-1; 8 bases are shared with TRBD1. The CDR3 spans 14 residues. The germline gives CDR1 SEHNR, CDR2 FQNEAQ (reference sequence). The junction had 6 bases not matched to a gene; V was cut back by 8 bases and J by 3 bases. CDR3 coding DNA: TGTGCCAGCCAGGGGGCCTTCGGCTACAATGAGCAGTTCTTC. This encodes CASQGAFGYNEQFF. The entire variable domain, with the rest obtained from reference TRBV7-9 and TRBJ2-1, is as follows: DTGVSQNPRHKITKRGQNVTFRCDPISEHNRLYWYRQTLGQGPEFLTYFQNEAQLEKSRLLSDRFSAERPKGSFSTLEIQRTEQGDSAMYLCASQGAFGYNEQFFGPGTRLTVL.

In its sample, this clonotype was seen a few times. Its ends do not fully match the called genes, so a read error is possible. The chain is built from TRBV15 and TRBJ2-1, with D possibly TRBD1 on 5 matching bases. Germline V gene lookup returns CDR1 LNHNV and CDR2 YYDKDF (reference sequence). The CDR3 spans 13 residues. CDR3 in DNA: TGTGCCACCGGCAGGGATTCCTACAATGAGCAGTTCTTC. This encodes CATGRDSYNEQFF.

V is TRBV20-1 and J is TRBJ1-1; TRBD1 matches 7 bases. From germline, CDR1 is DFQATT and CDR2 SNEGSKA (reference sequence). V gave up 5 bases and J gave up 0 bases; unmatched junction bases: 3. The CDR3 is 13 residues long. The CDR3, as DNA: TGCAGTGCTCCCGGACAGGTGAACACTGAAGCTTTCTTT. Its translation is CSAPGQVNTEAFF.

The CDR3 nucleotides read TGCGCCAGCAGCCAAGAGGAGGGTTTTTATCGGGTCAATGAGCAGTTCTTC. Translation: CASSQEEGFYRVNEQFF. This chain links TRBV4-1 with TRBJ2-1; TRBD2 might be the D (6 bases). CDR1 MGHRA and CDR2 YSYEKL come from the germline V gene. V dropped 0 bases and J dropped 6 bases, with 18 bases sitting between them. There are 17 residues in the CDR3.

The V call is TRBV10-3, the J call TRBJ2-5, with D possibly being TRBD1 or TRBD2 (5 bases each). From germline, CDR1 is ENHRY and CDR2 SYGVKD. The CDR3 sequence is 18 residues long. Trimming stripped 5 bases from V and 2 bases from J, with 24 bases between. CDR3 coding DNA: TGTGCCATCAGTAGGACCCCGAGGGGCAGCGATAGACAAGAGACCCAGTACTTC. Protein product: CAISRTPRGSDRQETQYF.

The rearrangement joins TRBV4-3 to TRBJ2-1, with no clear D. CDR3 length: 15 amino acids. V was trimmed by 1 base and J by 2 bases, leaving 9 bases between them. CDR1 and CDR2 (germline): LGHNA, YSLEER. CDR3 DNA: TGCGCCAGCAGCCAAGCAAACCGGGCCTACAATGAGCAGTTCTTC. Encoded protein: CASSQANRAYNEQFF.

This clonotype was recorded many times. The CDR3 here is CASSQTGNTEAFF. For the CDR3, the DNA is TGTGCCAGCAGTCAGACAGGGAACACTGAAGCTTTCTTT. J is TRBJ1-1 and V is TRBV7-2, with D possibly being TRBD1 (6 bases). The CDR3 sequence is 13 residues long. Between the trimmed V and J ends, which lost 6 bases and 1 base, there was a span of 9 bases. Per germline, CDR1 SGHTA and CDR2 FQGNSA.

This clonotype was found a few times. The chain uses TRBV20-1 and TRBJ2-2; 7 bases line up with TRBD1. This CDR3 is 15 amino acids long. Trimming cost V 6 bases and J 4 bases; bases outside gene matches: 11. Germline values: CDR1 DFQATT, CDR2 SNEGSKA (reference sequence). CDR3 in amino acids: CSAPIAGQVTGELFF. The DNA of the CDR3 is TGCAGTGCGCCGATAGCTGGACAGGTCACCGGGGAGCTGTTTTTT.